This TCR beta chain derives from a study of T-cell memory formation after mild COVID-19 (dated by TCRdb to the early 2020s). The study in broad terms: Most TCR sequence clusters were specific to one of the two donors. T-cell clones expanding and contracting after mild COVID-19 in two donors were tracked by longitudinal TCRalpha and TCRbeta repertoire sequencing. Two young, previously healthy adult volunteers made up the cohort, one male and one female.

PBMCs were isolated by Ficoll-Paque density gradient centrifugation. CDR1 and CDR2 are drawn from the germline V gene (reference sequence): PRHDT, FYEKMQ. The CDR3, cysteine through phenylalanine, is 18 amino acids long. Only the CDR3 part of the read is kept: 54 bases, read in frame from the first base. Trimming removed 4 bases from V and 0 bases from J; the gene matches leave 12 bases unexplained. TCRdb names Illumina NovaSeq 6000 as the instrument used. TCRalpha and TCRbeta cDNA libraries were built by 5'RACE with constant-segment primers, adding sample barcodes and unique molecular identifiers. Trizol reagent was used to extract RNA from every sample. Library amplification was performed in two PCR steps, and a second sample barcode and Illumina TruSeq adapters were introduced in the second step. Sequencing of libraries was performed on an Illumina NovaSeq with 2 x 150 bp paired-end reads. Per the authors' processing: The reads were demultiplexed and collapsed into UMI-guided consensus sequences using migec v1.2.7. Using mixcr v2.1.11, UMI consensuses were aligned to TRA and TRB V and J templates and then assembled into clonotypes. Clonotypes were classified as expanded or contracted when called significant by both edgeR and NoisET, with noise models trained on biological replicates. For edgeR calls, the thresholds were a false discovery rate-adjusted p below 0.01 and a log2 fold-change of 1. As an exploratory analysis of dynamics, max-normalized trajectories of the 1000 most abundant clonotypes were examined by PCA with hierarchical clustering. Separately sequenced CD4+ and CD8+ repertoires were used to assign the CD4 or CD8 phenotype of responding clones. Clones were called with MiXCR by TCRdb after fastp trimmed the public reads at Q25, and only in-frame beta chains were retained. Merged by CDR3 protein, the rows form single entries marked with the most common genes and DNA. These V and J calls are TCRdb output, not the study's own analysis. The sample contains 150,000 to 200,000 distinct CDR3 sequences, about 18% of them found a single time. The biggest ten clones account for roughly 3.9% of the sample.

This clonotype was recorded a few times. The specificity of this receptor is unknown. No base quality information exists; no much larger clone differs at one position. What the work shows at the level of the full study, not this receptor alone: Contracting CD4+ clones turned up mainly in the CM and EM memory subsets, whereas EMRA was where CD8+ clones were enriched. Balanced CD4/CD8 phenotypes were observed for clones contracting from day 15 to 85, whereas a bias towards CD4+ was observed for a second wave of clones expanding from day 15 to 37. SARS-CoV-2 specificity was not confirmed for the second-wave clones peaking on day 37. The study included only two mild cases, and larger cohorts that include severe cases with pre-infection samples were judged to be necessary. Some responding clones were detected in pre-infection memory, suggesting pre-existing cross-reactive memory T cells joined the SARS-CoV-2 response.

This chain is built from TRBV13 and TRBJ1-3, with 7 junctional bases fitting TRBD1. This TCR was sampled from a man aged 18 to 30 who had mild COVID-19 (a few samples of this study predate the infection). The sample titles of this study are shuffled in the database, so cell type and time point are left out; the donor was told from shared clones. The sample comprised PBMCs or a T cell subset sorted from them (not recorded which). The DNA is TGTGCCAGCAGCTCCCCAGCCGGGACAGCGCTCTCTGGAAACACCATATATTTT. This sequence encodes CASSSPAGTALSGNTIYF.